A selection of T cell receptor beta chains follows, all from one sample in a study of technical replicates of blood from a few donors. Measured with immunoSEQ multiplex PCR; TCRdb has only the in-frame clones, and not every one. Of about 80,000 clones in the sample, about 96% are singletons; the top ten hold 0.3% to 0.35%. Sequenced sample: T cells isolated from PBMCs. The receptor set was obtained from a human donor in good health. CDR3s include the opening cysteine and the closing phenylalanine or tryptophan. Fields, in order: V gene, clone size, J gene, D gene, CDR3 protein, CDR3 DNA. D genes are given only for firm matches. A clone size is listed for some rows: how often the clone was seen (once, few, many), or a class if it is expanded.

TRBV10-3	.	TRBJ2-1	.	CAISGTGTYNEQFF	TGTGCCATCAGTGGGACCGGGACCTACAATGAGCAGTTCTTC
TRBV5-8	once	TRBJ2-1	TRBD1	CASSPGTVYNEQFF	TGTGCCAGCAGCCCCGGGACAGTCTACAATGAGCAGTTCTTC
TRBV5-5	.	TRBJ2-7	TRBD2	CASSFIAGGPGEQYF	TGTGCCAGCAGCTTCATTGCGGGAGGGCCTGGGGAGCAGTACTTC
TRBV30	once	TRBJ2-1	.	CAWSVLWREQFF	TGTGCCTGGAGTGTATTATGGCGGGAGCAGTTCTTC
TRBV7-2	once	TRBJ1-1	.	CASSPLLNTEAFF	TGTGCCAGCAGCCCACTTTTGAACACTGAAGCTTTCTTT
TRBV6-4	.	TRBJ2-7	.	CASSDLGTLTYEQYF	TGTGCCAGCAGTGACTTGGGGACTCTAACCTACGAGCAGTACTTC
TRBV5-1	once	TRBJ2-5	TRBD2	CASSFTGTSGSGETQYF	TGCGCCAGCAGCTTTACCGGGACTAGCGGGAGTGGGGAGACCCAGTACTTC
TRBV18	.	TRBJ2-1	.	CASSPSAGSSYNEQFF	TGTGCCAGCTCACCATCGGCGGGGAGCTCCTACAATGAGCAGTTCTTC
TRBV18	.	TRBJ1-5	TRBD1	CASSPSRGDQPQHF	TGTGCCAGCTCACCAAGCAGGGGGGACCAGCCCCAGCATTTT
TRBV6-5	.	TRBJ2-2	.	CASSNRQGGTGELFF	TGTGCCAGCAGCAATAGACAGGGAGGCACCGGGGAGCTGTTTTTT
TRBV28	.	TRBJ2-7	.	CASSLLDSAASYEQYF	TGTGCCAGCAGTCTTCTCGACAGCGCGGCCTCCTACGAGCAGTACTTC
TRBV7-2	.	TRBJ2-7	TRBD2	CASSPGLASSYEQYF	TGTGCCAGCAGCCCAGGACTAGCGAGCTCCTACGAGCAGTACTTC
TRBV6-5	.	TRBJ1-1	.	CASSYRSTGSEAFF	TGTGCCAGCAGTTACCGATCGACAGGTTCCGAAGCTTTCTTT
TRBV18	.	TRBJ2-2	TRBD1	CASSLLGQGRTGELFF	TGTGCCAGCTCGCTCCTAGGACAGGGGAGGACCGGGGAGCTGTTTTTT
TRBV7-9	.	TRBJ1-2	.	CASSLNRPQGDNGYTF	TGTGCCAGCAGCTTAAATCGTCCACAGGGTGACAATGGCTACACCTTC
TRBV28	.	TRBJ2-1	TRBD2	CASSLLTSGSDEQFF	TGTGCCAGCAGTTTGTTGACTAGCGGGAGTGATGAGCAGTTCTTC
TRBV9	.	TRBJ2-1	TRBD2	CASSSSSGRTHNEQFF	TGTGCCAGCAGCTCCAGCAGCGGGAGGACCCACAATGAGCAGTTCTTC
TRBV2	once	TRBJ2-1	TRBD2	CASSDLRGGNNEQFF	TGTGCCAGCAGTGATCTACGCGGGGGGAACAATGAGCAGTTCTTC
TRBV7-6	.	TRBJ2-2	.	CASSLGTGPTGELFF	TGTGCCAGCAGCTTAGGCACAGGACCCACCGGGGAGCTGTTTTTT
TRBV9	once	TRBJ2-2	.	CASSAMDGGTGELFF	TGTGCCAGCAGCGCTATGGACGGAGGCACCGGGGAGCTGTTTTTT
TRBV10-3	.	TRBJ2-7	.	CAISELVISYEQYF	TGTGCCATCAGTGAGTTAGTCATCTCCTACGAGCAGTACTTC
TRBV6-4	.	TRBJ2-1	TRBD2	CASSDRGRRRYNEQFF	TGTGCCAGCAGTGACCGCGGGAGAAGGCGGTACAATGAGCAGTTCTTC
TRBV9	.	TRBJ2-2	.	CASSVGGSGSYTGELFF	TGTGCCAGCAGCGTAGGGGGAAGCGGGTCCTACACCGGGGAGCTGTTTTTT
TRBV27	.	TRBJ1-1	.	CASSLSGDTEAFF	TGTGCCAGCAGTTTATCAGGGGACACTGAAGCTTTCTTT
TRBV30	once	TRBJ1-2	TRBD1	CACHRGLNYGYTF	TGTGCCTGTCACAGGGGGCTTAACTATGGCTACACCTTC
TRBV7-2	.	TRBJ2-2	TRBD1	CASSPTRQGSGELFF	TGTGCCAGCAGCCCTACAAGACAGGGTAGCGGGGAGCTGTTTTTT
TRBV7-2	.	TRBJ2-5	.	CASSPNQETQYF	TGTGCCAGCAGCCCTAATCAAGAGACCCAGTACTTC
TRBV27	.	TRBJ2-7	TRBD1	CASSWDRGREQYF	TGTGCCAGCAGTTGGGACAGGGGGAGAGAGCAGTACTTC
TRBV28	.	TRBJ1-2	TRBD1	CASSLGGGQGKYGYGYTF	TGTGCCAGCAGTTTAGGTGGGGGACAGGGAAAGTATGGATATGGCTACACCTTC
TRBV5-5	.	TRBJ1-3	.	CASSLGRYSGNTIYF	TGTGCCAGCAGCTTGGGCCGGTACTCTGGAAACACCATATATTTT
TRBV18	.	TRBJ2-6	TRBD1	CASSPGPGGAGGANVLTF	TGTGCCAGCTCACCAGGTCCAGGGGGCGCAGGCGGGGCCAACGTCCTGACTTTC
TRBV27	.	TRBJ2-7	TRBD1	CASSPGTGTSYEQYF	TGTGCCAGCAGTCCGGGGACAGGGACCAGCTACGAGCAGTACTTC
TRBV5-1	.	TRBJ2-1	.	CASSLTVNEQFF	TGCGCCAGCAGCTTGACTGTCAATGAGCAGTTCTTC
TRBV27	.	TRBJ1-1	.	CASSLRGNTEAFF	TGTGCCAGCAGCCTTAGGGGGAACACTGAAGCTTTCTTT
TRBV7-6	.	TRBJ2-1	.	CASSAGIAVYNEQFF	TGTGCCAGCAGCGCGGGGATAGCCGTCTACAATGAGCAGTTCTTC
TRBV10-2	.	TRBJ2-7	TRBD2	CASSESRASGSHEQYF	TGCGCCAGCAGTGAGTCGAGAGCTAGCGGGAGCCACGAGCAGTACTTC
TRBV9	.	TRBJ1-2	TRBD1	CASSVGTGVNYGYTF	TGTGCCAGCAGCGTGGGGACAGGGGTCAACTATGGCTACACCTTC
TRBV18	.	TRBJ2-5	.	CASSVPGVPPETQYF	TGTGCCAGCTCAGTCCCCGGAGTCCCTCCAGAGACCCAGTACTTC
TRBV9	.	TRBJ2-3	TRBD2	CASSVVLAGTGDTQYF	TGTGCCAGCAGCGTAGTGCTAGCGGGTACGGGAGATACGCAGTATTTT
TRBV28	.	TRBJ1-1	TRBD1	CASSLAGTGTEAFF	TGTGCCAGCAGTTTGGCAGGGACAGGCACTGAAGCTTTCTTT
TRBV7-9	.	TRBJ2-5	.	CASRFSGSRETQYF	TGTGCCAGCAGGTTCTCGGGGAGCCGGGAGACCCAGTACTTC
TRBV9	.	TRBJ2-1	.	CASSVEPGVSSEQFF	TGTGCCAGCAGCGTAGAACCGGGAGTCTCGAGTGAGCAGTTCTTC
TRBV27	.	TRBJ2-7	TRBD1	CASSTGTATYEQYF	TGTGCCAGCTCCACCGGGACAGCCACCTACGAGCAGTACTTC
TRBV4-1	.	TRBJ2-1	.	CASSQVAVYNEQFF	TGCGCCAGCAGCCAAGTGGCCGTCTACAATGAGCAGTTCTTC
TRBV5-1	.	TRBJ2-5	.	CASSTTTLNQETQYF	TGCGCCAGCAGCACTACTACCCTGAACCAAGAGACCCAGTACTTC
TRBV5-6	.	TRBJ1-2	.	CASSLSYYGYTF	TGTGCCAGCAGCTTGTCTTACTATGGCTACACCTTC
TRBV7-9	.	TRBJ2-6	.	CASSRLAGSGANVLTF	TGTGCCAGCAGCCGTTTGGCGGGATCTGGGGCCAACGTCCTGACTTTC
TRBV7-2	.	TRBJ1-2	TRBD1	CASRRQGYGYTF	TGTGCCAGCAGGAGACAGGGCTATGGCTACACCTTC
TRBV25-1	.	TRBJ2-7	TRBD2	CASSVTSEDYEQYF	TGTGCCAGCAGTGTGACTAGCGAGGACTACGAGCAGTACTTC
TRBV28	.	TRBJ1-1	.	CASSLLGNTEAFF	TGTGCCAGCAGTTTACTAGGGAACACTGAAGCTTTCTTT
TRBV5-6	.	TRBJ2-7	TRBD2	CASNRLAGSSYEQYF	TGTGCCAGCAACAGACTAGCGGGGTCCTCCTACGAGCAGTACTTC